This entry lists 12 T cell receptor beta chains sequenced from one sample in a study of post-analysis software for immune sequencing data. Overall study results and limits: Comparison of patients with controls showed five TRBV segments more frequent in patients, TRBV5-6, TRBV5-1 and TRBV20-1 among them.

The antigens for these receptors are not known. The TCR beta cDNA libraries carried unique molecular identifiers. TCRdb re-called the PCR reads with MiXCR, one entry per CDR3 protein. The sample has 700,000 to 800,000 distinct CDR3 sequences; roughly 30% are singletons. The sample was blood. The receptors were sampled from a girl aged 10 to 17 with multiple sclerosis.

The rearrangement links TRBV27 to TRBJ1-4, with a weak D call TRBD1 (6 bases). CDR1 is MNHEY and CDR2 is SMNVEV in the germline V gene (reference sequence). V shed 3 bases and J shed 7 bases, with 12 bases lying between them. The CDR3 is 14 residues long. CDR3 region: CASSFWGPGEKLFF. The DNA of the CDR3 is TGTGCCAGCAGTTTTTGGGGGCCGGGTGAAAAACTGTTTTTT.

With regard to this clonotype: One junction end does not reproduce the germline sequence, and a read error may be involved. CDR3 coding DNA: TGCGCCAGCAGCCAAGGATGGTACACCGGGGAGTTGTTTTTT. This encodes CASSQGWYTGELFF. The chain links TRBV4-1 to TRBJ2-2; weak D call: TRBD2 (5 bases). The CDR3 length is 14 residues. The germline V gene encodes CDR1 MGHRA and CDR2 YSYEKL.

The chain couples TRBV12-3 or TRBV12-4 to TRBJ2-1; the match to TRBD2 covers 10 bases. The CDR3 contains 15 residues. V gave up 2 bases and J gave up 7 bases; unmatched junction bases: 5. CDR3 region: CASSLTLAGANEQFF. In DNA form, the CDR3 reads TGTGCCAGCAGTTTAACGCTAGCGGGAGCGAATGAGCAGTTCTTC.

V gene TRBV7-2 combines with J gene TRBJ2-7, with no clear D. The CDR3 length is 19 residues. CDR1 SGHTA and CDR2 FQGNSA come from the germline V gene. The V end lost 0 bases, the J end lost 0 bases, and 21 bases lay between the germline ends. CDR3 sequence: CASSLAGTLLRGLSYEQYF. CDR3 sequence (DNA): TGTGCCAGCAGCTTAGCGGGCACCCTCCTACGAGGCCTCTCCTACGAGCAGTACTTC.

The chain is built from TRBV7-2 and TRBJ2-4, with D perhaps TRBD1 (5 bases). The CDR3 is 16 amino acids. Trimming left V 2 bases short and J 3 bases short, with 14 bases between. Germline-derived CDR1 and CDR2 are SGHTA and FQGNSA. The CDR3 DNA is TGTGCCAGCAGCTTATTTCCAGGGTCGGGCAAAAACATTCAGTACTTC. Amino acids: CASSLFPGSGKNIQYF.

In its sample, this clonotype was seen a few times. The rearrangement uses TRBV6-2 or TRBV6-3 and TRBJ2-3; D is possibly TRBD2 (5 bases). Germline values: CDR1 MNHEY, CDR2 SVGEGT. This CDR3 has 14 amino acids. V lost 6 bases and J lost 4, with 14 bases in between. The CDR3 sequence: CASRLEEVSDTQYF. CDR3 DNA: TGTGCCAGCAGACTCGAGGAGGTATCAGATACGCAGTATTTT.

CDR3 protein: CASSIGLAGLTYNEQFF. CDR3 coding DNA: TGTGCCAGTAGTATCGGGCTAGCGGGATTAACCTACAATGAGCAGTTCTTC. V is TRBV19 and J is TRBJ2-1; 9 nucleotides match TRBD2. Per germline, CDR1 LNHDA and CDR2 SQIVND (reference sequence). The CDR3 length is 17 residues. With V trimmed by 3 bases and J by 2 bases, 8 bases remained unmatched.

This clonotype has just a few counts. V gene TRBV20-1 combines with J gene TRBJ1-1; 9 positions agree with TRBD1. In germline, CDR1 is DFQATT, CDR2 SNEGSKA (reference sequence). Losses at the gene ends were 6 bases for V and 1 base for J; bases not matched to a gene: 3. The CDR3 loop spans 13 amino acids. The CDR3 DNA is TGCAGTGCCGCACAGGGGGCGAACACTGAAGCTTTCTTT. Translated: CSAAQGANTEAFF.

In its sample, this clonotype was seen a few times. This sequence joins TRBV4-3 and TRBJ2-7; D is perhaps TRBD2 (5 bases). V dropped 1 base and J dropped 5 bases, with 18 bases sitting between them. Germline CDR1 LGHNA, CDR2 YSLEER. The CDR3 is 16 residues long. This chain's CDR3 is CASSQGVDTSFDEQYF. The CDR3 nucleotides are TGCGCCAGCAGCCAAGGGGTTGACACTAGTTTCGACGAGCAGTACTTC.

This clonotype occurred a few times. The chain carries TRBV29-1 and TRBJ2-3, with D possibly matching TRBD2 (6 bases). Germline assignment: CDR1 SQVTM and CDR2 ANQGSEA. V lost 1 base to trimming and J lost 0 bases, with 14 bases between them. The CDR3 spans 16 residues. CDR3 loop: CSVEGGTVTSTDTQYF. The CDR3 nucleotides are TGCAGCGTTGAAGGCGGGACGGTAACTAGCACAGATACGCAGTATTTT.

The chain is built from TRBV3-1 and TRBJ1-6; TRBD1 is a possible D gene (5 bases). V was shortened by 0 bases and J by 14 bases, with 11 bases between the two germline ends. Germline V gene sequence: CDR1 LGHDT, CDR2 YNNKEL (reference sequence). This CDR3 is built from 13 residues. The CDR3 nucleotides are TGTGCCAGCAGCCAAGATATGCGGGGGACCCTCCACTTT. Its translation is CASSQDMRGTLHF.

V and J are TRBV7-2 and TRBJ2-5; 10 bases line up with TRBD2. The CDR3 runs to 16 residues. From germline, CDR1 is SGHTA and CDR2 FQGNSA. V shed 1 base and J 2 bases; nucleotides not matched to a gene: 4. CDR3 in amino acids: CASSLVSGGTQETQYF. DNA for the CDR3: TGTGCCAGCAGCTTAGTTAGCGGGGGGACACAAGAGACCCAGTACTTC.